Shown below are 3 T cell receptor beta chains from a single sample sequenced in a study of vaccination effects on CD4 cells after COVID-19. Antigen-specific CD4+ T cells were first expanded with viral peptide pools by the ViraFEST assay and only then sequenced. Scientists isolated CD4+ T cells after a roughly ten-day culture period ended. Vaccine recipients lacked prior SARS-CoV-2 infection and had negative nucleocapsid antibodies. The antigens of these receptors remain unknown. Measured with immunoSEQ multiplex PCR; TCRdb has only the in-frame clones, and not every one. The table includes tens of thousands of clones, approximately 75% detected once. Sequences were derived from CD4+ T cells from PBMCs cultured with HCoV-OC43 spike peptides, sampled before COVID-19 vaccination. This sample's subset: HCoV-OC43 spike overlapping peptide pool stimulation. The receptors originated from a human donor who received a COVID-19 vaccine.

The chain couples TRBV3-1 (or the pseudogene TRBV3-2) to TRBJ1-3, with 12 bases fitting TRBD1. This CDR3 is built from 20 residues. Germline V CDR1 and CDR2: LGHDT, YNNKEL (reference sequence). V was pared by 0 bases and J by 0 bases, with 9 bases of the junction left unmatched. The CDR3 coding sequence is TGTGCCAGCAGCCAAGAATCTGGGACAGGGGGCGGCAGCTCTGGAAACACCATATATTTT. As protein: CASSQESGTGGGSSGNTIYF.

This clone came up a few times. A junction boundary mismatches the germline segment, possibly from a read error. The chain recombines TRBV11-2 with TRBJ1-4; possible D gene TRBD1, 5 bases. The CDR3 extends over 13 amino acids. Germline CDR1 is SGHAT and CDR2 is FQNNGV. The CDR3 loop reads CASSLGMGRGLVF. The CDR3 DNA is TGTGCCAGCAGCTTAGGGATGGGGCGCGGGTTGGTTTTT.

This rearrangement joins TRBV6-5 to TRBJ2-1; D assignment may be TRBD1 or TRBD2 (5 bases each). V was shortened by 6 bases and J by 7 bases, with 16 bases between the two germline ends. Germline V gene data show CDR1 as MNHEY and CDR2 as SVGAGI. The CDR3 loop spans 14 amino acids. CDR3 in amino acids: CASSRDRKGNEQFF. The CDR3 DNA reads as TGTGCCAGCAGCAGGGACCGTAAAGGGAATGAGCAGTTCTTC.